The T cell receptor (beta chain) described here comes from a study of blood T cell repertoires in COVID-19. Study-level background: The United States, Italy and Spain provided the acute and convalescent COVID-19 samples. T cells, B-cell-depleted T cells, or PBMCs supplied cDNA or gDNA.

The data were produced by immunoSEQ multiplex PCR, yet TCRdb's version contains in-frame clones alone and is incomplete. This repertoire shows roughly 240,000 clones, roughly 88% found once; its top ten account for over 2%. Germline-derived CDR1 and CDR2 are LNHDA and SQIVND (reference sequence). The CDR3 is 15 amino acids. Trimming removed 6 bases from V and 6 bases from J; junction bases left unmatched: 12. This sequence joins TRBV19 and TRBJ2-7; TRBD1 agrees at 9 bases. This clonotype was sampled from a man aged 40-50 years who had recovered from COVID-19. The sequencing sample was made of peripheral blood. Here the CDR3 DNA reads TGTGCCAGTAGGACAACCGGGACAGGGATTGCCGAGCAGTACTTC. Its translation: CASRTTGTGIAEQYF.